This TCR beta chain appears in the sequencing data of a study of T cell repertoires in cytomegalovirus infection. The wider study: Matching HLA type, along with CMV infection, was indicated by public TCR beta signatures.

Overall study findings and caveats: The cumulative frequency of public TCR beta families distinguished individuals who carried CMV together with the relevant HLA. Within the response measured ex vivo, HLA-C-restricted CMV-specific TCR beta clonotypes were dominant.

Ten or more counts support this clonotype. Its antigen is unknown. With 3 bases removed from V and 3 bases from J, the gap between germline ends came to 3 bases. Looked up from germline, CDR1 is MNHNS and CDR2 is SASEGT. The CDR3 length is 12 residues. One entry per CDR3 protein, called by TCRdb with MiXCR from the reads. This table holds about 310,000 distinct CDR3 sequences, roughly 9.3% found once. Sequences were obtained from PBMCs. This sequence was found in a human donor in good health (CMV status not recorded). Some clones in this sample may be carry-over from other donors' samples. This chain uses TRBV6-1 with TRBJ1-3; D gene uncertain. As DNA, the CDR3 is TGTGCCAGCAGTGATGTTGGAAACACCATATATTTT. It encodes CASSDVGNTIYF.